What follows describes a single T cell receptor (beta chain). This sample stems from a study of T cell changes during pregnancy in multiple sclerosis. This CDR3 is 13 amino acids long. Trimming shortened V by 4 bases and J by 13 bases, and 19 bases separated the two germline ends. Germline V gene data show CDR1 as SNHLY and CDR2 as FYNNEI. Generated by immunoSEQ multiplex PCR, the TCRdb table keeps only in-frame clones and is missing some. This table holds approximately 73,000 clones, more than 90% found once. The V and J genes are TRBV2 and TRBJ2-5, with D possibly being TRBD2 (6 bases). The clonotype originates from a female donor with multiple sclerosis, enrolled in a pregnancy study. This specimen consisted of CD4+ T cells from peripheral blood mononuclear cells, obtained before pregnancy. The CDR3 loop is CASSGGVGGARYF. The CDR3 region has the DNA TGTGCCAGCAGTGGGGGGGTAGGAGGGGCCAGGTACTTC.